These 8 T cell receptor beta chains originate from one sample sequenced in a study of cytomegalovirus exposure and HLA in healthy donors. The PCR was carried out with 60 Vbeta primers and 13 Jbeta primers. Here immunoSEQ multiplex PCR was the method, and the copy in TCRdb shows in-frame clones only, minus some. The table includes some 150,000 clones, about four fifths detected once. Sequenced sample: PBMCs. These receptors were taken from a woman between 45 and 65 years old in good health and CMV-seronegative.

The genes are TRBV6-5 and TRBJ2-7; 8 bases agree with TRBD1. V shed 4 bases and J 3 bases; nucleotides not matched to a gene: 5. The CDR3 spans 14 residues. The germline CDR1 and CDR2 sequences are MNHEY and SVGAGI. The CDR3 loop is CASSWGQADYEQYF. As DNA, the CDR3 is TGTGCCAGCAGTTGGGGACAGGCCGACTACGAGCAGTACTTC.

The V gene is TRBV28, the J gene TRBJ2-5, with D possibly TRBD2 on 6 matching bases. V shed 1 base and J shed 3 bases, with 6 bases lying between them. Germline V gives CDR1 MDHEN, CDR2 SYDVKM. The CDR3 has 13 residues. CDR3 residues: CASSLLAEETQYF. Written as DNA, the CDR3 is TGTGCCAGCAGTTTATTAGCGGAAGAGACCCAGTACTTC.

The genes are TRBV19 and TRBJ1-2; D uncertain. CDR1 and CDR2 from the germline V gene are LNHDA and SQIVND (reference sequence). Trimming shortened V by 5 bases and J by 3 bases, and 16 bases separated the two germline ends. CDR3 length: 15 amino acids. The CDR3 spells CASSLPRQVDYGYTF. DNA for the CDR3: TGTGCCAGTAGTCTCCCTCGGCAGGTGGACTATGGCTACACCTTC.

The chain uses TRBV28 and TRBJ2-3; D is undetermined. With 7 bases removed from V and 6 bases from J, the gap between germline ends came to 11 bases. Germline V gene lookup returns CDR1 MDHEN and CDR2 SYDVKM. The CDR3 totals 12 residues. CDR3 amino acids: CASTSFEDTQYF. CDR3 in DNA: TGTGCCAGCACCTCGTTTGAGGATACGCAGTATTTT.

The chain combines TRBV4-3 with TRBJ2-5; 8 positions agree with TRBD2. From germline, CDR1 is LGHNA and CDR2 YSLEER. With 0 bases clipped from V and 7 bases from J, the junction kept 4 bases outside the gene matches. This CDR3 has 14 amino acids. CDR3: CASSQDPAGGTQYF. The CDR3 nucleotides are TGCGCCAGCAGCCAAGATCCCGCGGGGGGGACCCAGTACTTC.

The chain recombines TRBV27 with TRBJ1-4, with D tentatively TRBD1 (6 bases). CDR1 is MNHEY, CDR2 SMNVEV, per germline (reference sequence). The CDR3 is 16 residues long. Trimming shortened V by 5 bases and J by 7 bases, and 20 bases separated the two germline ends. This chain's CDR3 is CASSRGGQSLGEKLFF. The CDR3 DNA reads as TGTGCCAGCAGTAGAGGGGGTCAATCCCTTGGTGAAAAACTGTTTTTT.

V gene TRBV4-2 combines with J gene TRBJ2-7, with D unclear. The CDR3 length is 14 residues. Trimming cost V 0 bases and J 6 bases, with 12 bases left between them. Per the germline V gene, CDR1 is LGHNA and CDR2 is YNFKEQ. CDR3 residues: CASSQDSGLGEQYF. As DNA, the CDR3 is TGTGCCAGCAGCCAAGATTCGGGTCTTGGCGAGCAGTACTTC.

CDR3 nucleotides: TGTGCCATCACCCGATCGGGACTTCCGGGAGGTAGGAATGAGCAGTTCTTC. As protein: CAITRSGLPGGRNEQFF. This chain connects TRBV10-3 to TRBJ2-1; 7 bases line up with TRBD2. Germline assignment: CDR1 ENHRY and CDR2 SYGVKD. This CDR3 spans 17 amino acids. With V trimmed by 7 bases and J by 7 bases, 19 bases remained unmatched.